Presented here are 20 T cell receptor beta chains from one specimen sequenced in a study of OX40 agonist ivuxolimab in advanced cancers. Profiling relied on immunoSEQ multiplex PCR, and the TCRdb table lists in-frame clones only, not all of them. The sample lists more than 40,000 clones; about 80% were seen once. The source material was CD4+ or CD8+ T cells sorted from blood, sampled in a trial of the OX40 agonist ivuxolimab. Source of these receptors: an adult with an advanced solid tumor such as melanoma, head and neck, liver or kidney cancer.

The chain recombines TRBV7-3 with TRBJ1-1; possibly TRBD1 for D (6 bases). The V end was cut by 7 bases, the J end by 4 bases, with 10 bases between. This CDR3 is 12 amino acids long. The germline V gene encodes CDR1 SGHTA and CDR2 FQGTGA. The CDR3 sequence is CASKGQSTEAFF. The CDR3 region has the DNA TGTGCCAGCAAAGGACAGTCCACTGAAGCTTTCTTT.

This clone occurred a few times. The rearrangement joins TRBV28 to TRBJ1-4; possibly TRBD1 for D (6 bases). Per the germline V gene, CDR1 is MDHEN and CDR2 is SYDVKM. The V and J ends lost 8 bases and 12 bases respectively, with 25 bases between them. This CDR3 is built from 15 residues. The DNA of the CDR3 is TGTGCCAGCGTAAACGGGGGACACCACCTTGGGGAACTGTTTTTT. Translating it yields CASVNGGHHLGELFF.

The chain joins TRBV28 to TRBJ2-7; the match to TRBD1 covers 12 bases. CDR1 MDHEN and CDR2 SYDVKM come from the germline V gene. There are 18 residues in the CDR3. V lost 7 bases to trimming and J lost 1 base; unmatched junction nucleotides: 14. In nucleotides, the CDR3 is TGTGCCAGCAACAACGTCCAGGGACAGGGGGCGAAGTCCTACGAGCAGTACTTC. It translates to CASNNVQGQGAKSYEQYF.

Only a few counts were recorded for this clone. Other DNA sequences from this sample encode an identical CDR3 as well. This chain joins TRBV6-1 and TRBJ2-3; TRBD2 agrees at 10 bases. J gave up 0 bases and V 8 bases, and 5 bases lay outside the gene matches. The CDR3 is made up of 15 amino acids. Germline lookup yields CDR1 MNHNS and CDR2 SASEGT. In DNA, the CDR3 is TGTGCCAGCCGAGGACTAGCGGCTAGCACAGATACGCAGTATTTT. It specifies CASRGLAASTDTQYF.

The chain combines TRBV7-9 with TRBJ2-3, with 11 nucleotides matching TRBD2. The V segment lost 5 bases and the J segment 5 bases; nucleotides outside the gene matches: 9. The CDR3 has 16 amino acids. The germline gives CDR1 SEHNR, CDR2 FQNEAQ (reference sequence). The CDR3 DNA follows: TGTGCCAGCAGCGCAAGACTAGCGGGATCACAAGATACGCAGTATTTT. It encodes CASSARLAGSQDTQYF.

The V call is TRBV11-1, the J call TRBJ1-4; the D is unclear. V was cut by 4 bases and J by 4 bases, with 10 bases left in between. The CDR3 sequence is 14 residues long. Germline CDR1 reads SGHAT; CDR2 reads FQDESV (reference sequence). The CDR3 coding sequence is TGTGCCAGCAGCTCCCGGGATTATAATGAAAAACTGTTTTTT. Its protein is CASSSRDYNEKLFF.

The J gene is TRBJ2-7, the V gene TRBV10-3, with 8 bases aligning to TRBD2. Germline CDR1 ENHRY, CDR2 SYGVKD. The CDR3 is 16 amino acids. J lost 4 bases, V lost 5 bases, and 13 bases had no gene match. CDR3 sequence (DNA): TGTGCCATCAGTACTCCCGGGAGGGCAGTGGGGTACGAGCAGTACTTC. Amino acid sequence: CAISTPGRAVGYEQYF.

V gene TRBV14 combines with J gene TRBJ2-2; no reliable D call. Germline V gene data show CDR1 as SGHDN and CDR2 as FVKESK. The germline V and J ends were trimmed by 4 bases and 1 base, with 7 bases remaining between them. The CDR3 is 14 residues long. CDR3 nucleotides: TGTGCCAGCAGCCTTAACTTGAACACCGGGGAGCTGTTTTTT. Protein sequence: CASSLNLNTGELFF.

The rearrangement uses TRBV19 and TRBJ2-3, with 8 bases aligning to TRBD1. Unmatched junction bases numbered 7, after V lost 4 bases and J lost 4 bases. The CDR3 has 15 amino acids. Germline V gene data show CDR1 as LNHDA and CDR2 as SQIVND (reference sequence). The CDR3 sequence: CASSTRQGSADTQYF. CDR3 DNA: TGTGCCAGTAGTACCAGACAGGGGTCGGCAGATACGCAGTATTTT.

The genes are TRBV6-6 and TRBJ2-2; weak D call: TRBD2 (5 bases). The CDR3 length is 15 residues. The germline V gene has CDR1 MNHNY and CDR2 SVGAGI (reference sequence). Trimming stripped 8 bases from V and 1 base from J, with 14 bases between. CDR3 nucleotides: TGTGCCAGCGGCGGAGGCGTCGGGAACACCGGGGAGCTGTTTTTT. This gives the protein CASGGGVGNTGELFF.

The chain recombines TRBV5-1 with TRBJ2-7; 12 nucleotides align to TRBD2. The V gene's germline CDR1 is SGHRS and CDR2 YFSETQ. This CDR3 is 16 amino acids long. V shed 0 bases, J shed 1 base, and the junction held 2 bases outside the gene matches. The CDR3, as DNA: TGCGCCAGCAGCTTGGGGACTAGCGGGATTTCCTACGAGCAGTACTTC. The encoded protein is CASSLGTSGISYEQYF.

The chain joins TRBV7-6 to TRBJ2-5; no clear D gene. The CDR3 extends over 16 amino acids. CDR1 and CDR2 (germline): SGHVS, FNYEAQ. V was trimmed by 1 base and J by 1 base, leaving 13 bases between them. This chain's CDR3 is CASSLVPHKSQETQYF. The CDR3, as DNA: TGTGCCAGCAGCTTAGTCCCTCACAAATCCCAAGAGACCCAGTACTTC.

This clone appeared a few times. The chain couples TRBV2 to TRBJ1-3; maybe TRBD1 (6 bases). Trimming took off 3 bases at V and 4 bases at J, with 16 bases between the two ends. The CDR3 has 16 residues. Per the germline V gene, CDR1 is SNHLY and CDR2 is FYNNEI. CDR3 nucleotide sequence: TGTGCCAGCAGTGACTTTCAGGGGATAATGGGAAACACCATATATTTT. Its protein is CASSDFQGIMGNTIYF.

The chain recombines TRBV28 with TRBJ1-2, with D possibly matching TRBD1 (5 bases). V was pared by 8 bases and J by 4 bases, with 20 bases between. The V gene's germline CDR1 is MDHEN and CDR2 SYDVKM. CDR3 length: 15 residues. The chain's CDR3 is CASLQGQGGGYGYTF. The DNA of the CDR3 is TGTGCCAGCCTCCAAGGGCAGGGAGGAGGCTATGGCTACACCTTC.

V is TRBV15 and J is TRBJ1-2, with D possibly matching TRBD1 (5 bases). The length of the CDR3 is 13 residues. Germline lookup yields CDR1 LNHNV and CDR2 YYDKDF (reference sequence). Trimming left V 2 bases short and J 8 bases short, with 12 bases between. In nucleotides, the CDR3 is TGTGCCACCAGCAGACTCAGGGTTGAGGGCTACACCTTC. Protein sequence: CATSRLRVEGYTF.

The V gene is TRBV29-1, the J gene TRBJ2-3; unclear D gene. V was trimmed by 6 bases and J by 5 bases, leaving 12 bases between them. CDR1 and CDR2 (germline): SQVTM, ANQGSEA. The CDR3 contains 12 residues. In DNA, the CDR3 is TGCAGCGTGGGAATGAGTAGAGATACGCAGTATTTT. As protein: CSVGMSRDTQYF.

The chain joins TRBV5-1 to TRBJ2-2; 11 nucleotides match TRBD2. The CDR3 length is 16 residues. Unmatched junction bases numbered 2, after V lost 2 bases and J lost 2 bases. CDR1 is SGHRS and CDR2 is YFSETQ in the germline V gene. CDR3 protein: CASSFSGRENTGELFF. The DNA for the CDR3 is TGCGCCAGCAGCTTTAGCGGGAGGGAAAACACCGGGGAGCTGTTTTTT.

This chain uses TRBV2 with TRBJ2-6; D is ambiguous. V was pared by 6 bases and J by 0 bases, with 6 bases between. The CDR3 sequence is 14 residues long. Germline lookup yields CDR1 SNHLY and CDR2 FYNNEI. The CDR3 DNA follows: TGTGCCAGCAGATTCGGCTCTGGGGCCAACGTCCTGACTTTC. Residues: CASRFGSGANVLTF.

This chain uses TRBV5-1 with TRBJ2-1; no definite D call. Trimming took off 5 bases at V and 4 bases at J, with 16 bases between the two ends. Germline assignment: CDR1 SGHRS and CDR2 YFSETQ. CDR3 length: 15 amino acids. The CDR3 is CASSGAGSRYNEQFF. The CDR3 nucleotides read TGCGCCAGCAGTGGTGCCGGCAGCAGATACAATGAGCAGTTCTTC.

This clone has only one observation. In nucleotides, the CDR3 is TGTGCCAGCAGTTGGGCAGTTAATCAGCCCCAGCATTTT. It encodes CASSWAVNQPQHF. This rearrangement joins TRBV28 to TRBJ1-5; D remains ambiguous. V was trimmed by 4 bases and J by 4 bases, leaving 8 bases between them. This CDR3 is 13 amino acids long. Germline CDR1 and CDR2: MDHEN and SYDVKM. The full variable domain, rest sourced from reference TRBV28 and TRBJ1-5, is DVKVTQSSRYLVKRTGEKVFLECVQDMDHENMFWYRQDPGLGLRLIYFSYDVKMKEKGDIPEGYSVSREKKERFSLILESASTNQTSMYLCASSWAVNQPQHFGDGTRLSIL.